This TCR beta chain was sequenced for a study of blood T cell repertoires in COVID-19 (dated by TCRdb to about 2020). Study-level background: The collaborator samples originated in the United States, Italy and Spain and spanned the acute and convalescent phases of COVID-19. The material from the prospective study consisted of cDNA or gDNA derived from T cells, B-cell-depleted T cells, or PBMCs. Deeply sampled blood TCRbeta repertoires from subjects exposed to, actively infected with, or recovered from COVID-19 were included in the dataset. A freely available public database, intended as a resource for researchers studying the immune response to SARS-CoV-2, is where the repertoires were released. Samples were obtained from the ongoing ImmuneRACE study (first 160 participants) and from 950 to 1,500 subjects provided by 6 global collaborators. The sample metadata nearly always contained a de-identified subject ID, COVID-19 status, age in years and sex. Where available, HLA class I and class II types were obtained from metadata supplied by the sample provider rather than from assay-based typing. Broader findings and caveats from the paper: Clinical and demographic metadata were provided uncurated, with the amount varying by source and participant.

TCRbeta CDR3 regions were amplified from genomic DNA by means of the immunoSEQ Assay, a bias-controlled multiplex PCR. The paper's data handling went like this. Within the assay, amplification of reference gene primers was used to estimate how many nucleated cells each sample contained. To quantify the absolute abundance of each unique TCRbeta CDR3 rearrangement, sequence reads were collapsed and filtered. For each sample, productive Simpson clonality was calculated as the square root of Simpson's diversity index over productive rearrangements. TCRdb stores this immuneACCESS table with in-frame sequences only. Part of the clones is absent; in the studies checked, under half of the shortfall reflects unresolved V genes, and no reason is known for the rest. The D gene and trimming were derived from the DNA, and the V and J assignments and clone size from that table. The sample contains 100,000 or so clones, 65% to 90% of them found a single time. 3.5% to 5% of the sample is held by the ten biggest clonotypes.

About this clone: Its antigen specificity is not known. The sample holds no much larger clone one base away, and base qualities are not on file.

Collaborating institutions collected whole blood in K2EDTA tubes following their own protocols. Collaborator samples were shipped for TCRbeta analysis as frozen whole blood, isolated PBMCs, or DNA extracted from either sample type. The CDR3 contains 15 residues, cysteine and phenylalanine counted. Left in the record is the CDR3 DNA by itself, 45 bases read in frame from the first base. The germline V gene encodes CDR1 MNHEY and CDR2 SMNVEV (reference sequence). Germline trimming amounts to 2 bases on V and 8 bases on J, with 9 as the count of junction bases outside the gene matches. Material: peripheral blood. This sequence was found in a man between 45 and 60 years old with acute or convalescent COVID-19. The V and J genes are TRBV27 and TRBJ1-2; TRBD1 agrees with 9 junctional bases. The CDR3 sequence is CASSLRGQGTGGYTF. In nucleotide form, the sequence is TGTGCCAGCAGTTTACGAGGACAGGGGACGGGAGGCTACACCTTC.